The clone carrying this T cell receptor (beta chain) showed up just once. The sample carries other DNA sequences with the same CDR3. For each subset, genomic DNA was distributed in equal portions over several immunoSEQ plates. Under the authors' procedure: Junction-only sequences produced by ImmunoSEQ had no quality scores, so filtering differed. This table comes from immunoSEQ multiplex PCR, and its TCRdb copy is limited to in-frame clones, with some not included. V, J and clone size reflect that table, while D and trimming were determined from the DNA. The sample has hundreds of thousands of clones; 96% are singletons. The record originates from a study of shared clonotypes between healthy human individuals. This CDR3 contains 11 residues. V lost 2 bases, J lost 1 base, and 0 bases lay in between. In germline, CDR1 is SEHNR, CDR2 FQNEAQ (reference sequence).

The sequenced sample consisted of naive CD4+ T cells sorted from blood. Sample subset: CD45RA+ positively selected. The sequence was obtained from a woman aged 25-40 years in good health. The J gene is TRBJ2-7, the V gene TRBV7-9, with D uncertain. CDR3 loop: CASSLSYEQYF. CDR3 DNA: TGTGCCAGCAGCTTATCCTACGAGCAGTACTTC.